This T cell receptor (beta chain) was recorded in a study of cytomegalovirus exposure and HLA in healthy donors (dated by TCRdb to 2016 to 2017). Study-wide context: In an earlier analysis of 587 of the donors, approximately 260 Gb of sequence data and 120 million or so unique TCR beta sequences from 150 million to 200 million T cells were reported. An early release covering roughly 600 HLA-typed donors comprised approximately 300 gigabases of sequencing data and tens of millions of unique TCR sequences. Of the roughly 420 genotyped donors, 65% to 90% were placed in the genetic ancestry cluster associated with self-reported Caucasian donors. The study aimed to test whether signatures of past pathogen exposure could be identified by cataloging public T cell receptors. Using immunosequencing, the study profiled T cell repertoires from about 620 subjects and related those repertoires to cytomegalovirus serostatus. A separate validation cohort of approximately 130 different subjects was used in addition to the approximately 700-subject first cohort. The study combined high-throughput TCR immunosequencing, statistical association of individual TCRs with disease status, and machine learning to predict cytomegalovirus infection status. In a later analysis, previously published TCR beta repertoires from roughly 710 donors were re-analyzed and high-resolution HLA genotyping was added so that TCR occurrence patterns could be studied. In the later analysis, no new phenotypic data were used to find candidate immune exposures; instead, reliance was placed on TCR beta sequences and their occurrence across donors. An earlier analysis of 587 of the donors used high-throughput TCR beta sequencing to judge whether each TCR beta V gene segment behaved as functional or pseudogenic. Donor age, sex, ethnicity and CMV serostatus were compiled alongside the repertoire data. Genome-wide SNP genotypes for about 65% of the 666 donors were used in a later genetic analysis, which treated that subset as a discovery cohort. Every discovery cohort repertoire had been produced on one sequencing platform. Class I and class II HLA loci were covered by the typing at four-digit resolution. Typing coverage differed by locus: A, B, C, DRB1 and DQB1 were typed in roughly 629-630 donors, DQA1 in about 510, DPA1 in some 570, and DPB1 in 400 to 490. About five DR-DQ haplotypes were treated as single units for association and clustering because of strong linkage in the cohort. On average, around 240,000 unique TCR beta nucleotide sequences were sequenced per donor among 300 to 500 genotyped donors of the cohort, with 15% to 20% of those sequences being non-productive. Overall study results and their limits: In the study, some 160 TCR beta chains were listed as associated with cytomegalovirus. A later analysis associated 17,000 or so TCR beta sequences with specific HLA alleles at a false discovery rate of 0.05. A further reported finding was that TCR beta sequences accurately predicted the HLA-A and HLA-B alleles for most subjects in the first cohort. The classifier was reported to diagnose cytomegalovirus status with high specificity and sensitivity in both the original and validation cohorts. When HLA alleles, especially DR and DQ, strongly co-occurred, TCR associations were difficult to assign to individual alleles. In vitro tests confirmed that a few of the cytomegalovirus-associated TCR beta chains recognize cytomegalovirus antigens. Roughly 17 rarely observed V segments, including chromosome 9 orphons, were excluded from the earlier analysis of a few hundred of the donors because counts were too low. In a later analysis, HLA-associated TCR beta chains were found to be more clonally expanded and to have lower generation probabilities than equally common non-associated chains. For the cohort, immune exposure information was limited to CMV serostatus. Because HLA typing was unavailable for some donors at each locus, only the typed subset was used in association tests. A later genetic analysis associated a missense DCLRE1C variant with V-gene and J-gene trimming of TCR beta chains, and an independent cohort replicated the association. According to a later analysis, parvovirus B19, influenza, CMV and Epstein-Barr virus appeared linked to several top co-occurrence clusters. Most TCR sequences were seen in very few donors, while some public TCRs were found in many individuals. It was suggested by the authors that the approach could potentially be generalized to other disease states and immunological phenotypes. According to a later analysis, most CMV-associated TCR beta chains appeared to be HLA-restricted, and the HLA associations seemed to be driven largely by CMV exposure. A cluster of highly shared sequence variants was judged likely to represent a technical artifact of the sequencing pipeline. Only TCR beta chains were sequenced in this cohort, and the absence of alpha or paired-chain data limited detectable features. A later analysis found that TCR association rates varied across HLA loci, with DRB1 alleles showing the most associated TCRs and HLA-C alleles the fewest. Correlated functional status among segregating V segments might reflect linkage disequilibrium, but an unknown experimental factor could not be ruled out. The presence/absence analyses assumed that sequencing depth was roughly uniform across donors, and that assumption may not be true. An earlier analysis of approximately 530 of the donors showed that most TCR beta V segments appeared in productive rearrangements either about 87% or about 30% of the time, which broadly matched IMGT annotations. In a later genetic analysis, fewer N-insertions in productive TCRs were reported among donors in an Asian-associated ancestry cluster than the roughly 700-donor mean.

Library prep was done by the immunoSEQ multiplex PCR assay. A mixture of 60 forward primers for TCR Vbeta segments and 13 reverse primers for TCR Jbeta segments was used in the multiplex PCR. A multiplex PCR assay on genomic DNA amplified the CDR3 region of rearranged TCR beta genes. Amplified TCR beta libraries were sequenced as 87-base-pair reads on the Illumina HiSeq System. Under the source paper's analysis protocol: A later analysis tallied around 80 million unique TCR beta chains across the 666 repertoires, and around 10 million of those chains were shared by two or more donors. Raw reads were error-corrected and collapsed into unique sequences with a nearest-neighbor algorithm that merged closely related sequences to remove PCR and sequencing errors. V, D and J gene segments were assigned by aligning CDR3 sequences to IMGT reference sequences. For a sequence to be retained, a match of at least six nucleotides was required to both a V gene segment and a J gene segment. Rearrangements were called productive when the CDR3 lacked stop codons and stayed in frame with V and J; all others were non-productive. Following IMGT convention, CDR3 was defined as the stretch from the second conserved V-encoded cysteine up to the conserved J-encoded phenylalanine. The earlier analysis of 500 to 650 of the donors excluded any sequence lacking an unambiguous match to a single V gene segment. In an earlier analysis of more than 500 of the donors, a V segment was called functional when productive rearrangements were above 56.7%, and segregating when the standard deviation between donors exceeded 5%. A statistical classification framework was developed to diagnose cytomegalovirus status using the catalog of TCR beta chain sequences. V and J gene assignment, in a later analysis, came from comparing TCR nucleotide sequences with IMGT/GENE-DB human TR gene sequences. A later analysis assigned CDR3 sequences and most-parsimonious VDJ recombination scenarios with the TCRdist pipeline. A later analysis defined each TCR beta chain by its CDR3 amino acid sequence plus V-gene family, and excluded reads lacking a unique V-gene family. As a way to deal with suspected cross-contamination and a sequencing artifact, a later analysis dropped approximately 570 nucleotide sequences that were highly shared and had low generation probability. In a later analysis, a clonal expansion index for each public chain was calculated from normalized within-repertoire ranks of inferred template counts. Generation probabilities in a later analysis came from a VDJ recombination model fitted to out-of-frame rearrangements, and those results were checked against IGoR. In a later analysis, TCR-TCR, TCR-HLA and TCR-CMV co-occurrence was scored with hypergeometric tests, and a repertoire-size bias correction was applied to TCR pairs. A later analysis estimated false discovery rates by permuting HLA or CMV assignments 20 times. In a later analysis, co-occurring TCRs were grouped with DBSCAN, and TCRdist sequence similarity was added when clustering was performed within HLA-allele-positive subsets. Repertoires with fewer than 30,000 or more than 120,000 public chains, plus five repertoires with anomalous nucleotide sharing, were excluded from co-occurrence clustering. Not all clones reach the TCRdb copy of this immuneACCESS table, which keeps in-frame sequences only. Checked studies attribute under half of the gap to unresolved V genes and leave the rest unexplained. V and J calls and clone size follow that table, whereas D and trimming were derived from the DNA. This sample holds fewer than 250,000 clones; about 77% were observed only once. The ten largest clones capture roughly 2% of the sample.

Of note for this clone: The specificity of this receptor is unknown. No base qualities exist here, and no much larger clone lies one base off it.

In total, roughly 670 healthy bone marrow donors made up the cohort. Cohort members were all nominally healthy when sampled, although unrecorded immune exposures were likely present. The donor was CMV seropositive and was included in the group of some 290 seropositive cohort members. Every donor gave a peripheral blood sample, and the peripheral blood mononuclear cells from that sample were used for TCR beta sequencing. The Qiagen DNeasy Blood Extraction Kit was used to extract genomic DNA from the blood cell samples. Sequencing was performed on PBMCs. This receptor was identified in a woman aged 25 to 39 in good health and CMV-seropositive.

This receptor has the CDR3 CASSFGPPSNSGGEKLFF. The DNA sequence is TGCGCCAGCAGCTTTGGACCCCCGTCAAACTCGGGCGGGGAAAAACTGTTTTTT. The sequence is built from TRBV5-1 and TRBJ1-4; no D segment can be confidently identified. The CDR3 contains 18 residues, cysteine and phenylalanine counted. Just CDR3 DNA is preserved here, 54 bases in frame from base 1. From the germline V gene, CDR1 is SGHRS and CDR2 is YFSETQ. Trimming removed 2 bases from V and 8 bases from J, leaving 25 bases between the germline ends.